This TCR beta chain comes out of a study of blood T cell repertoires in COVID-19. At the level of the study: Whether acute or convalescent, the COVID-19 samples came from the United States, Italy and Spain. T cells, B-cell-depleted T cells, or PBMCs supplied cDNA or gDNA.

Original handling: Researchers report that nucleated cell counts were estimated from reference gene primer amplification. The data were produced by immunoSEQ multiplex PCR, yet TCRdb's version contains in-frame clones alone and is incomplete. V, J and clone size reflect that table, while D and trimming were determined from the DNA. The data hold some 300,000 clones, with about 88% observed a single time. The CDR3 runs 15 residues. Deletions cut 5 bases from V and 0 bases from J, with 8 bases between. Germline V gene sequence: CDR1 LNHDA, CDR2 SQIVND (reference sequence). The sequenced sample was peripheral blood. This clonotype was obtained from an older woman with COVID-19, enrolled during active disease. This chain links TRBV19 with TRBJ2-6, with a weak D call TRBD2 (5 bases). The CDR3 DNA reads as TGTGCCAGTAGTCTCACTAGCTCTGGGGCCAACGTCCTGACTTTC. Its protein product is CASSLTSSGANVLTF.